Listed below are T cell receptor beta chains from one sample, sequenced in a study of T cells in Graves' hyperthyroidism and ophthalmopathy. MiXCR was run by TCRdb on the multiplex PCR reads, yielding one entry per CDR3 protein. Of 350,000 to 400,000 distinct CDR3 sequences listed, roughly 20% are singletons. Material: blood. Receptors were obtained from a man between 18 and 29 years old with Graves' ophthalmopathy. The CDR3 runs from the conserved cysteine through the conserved F or W. Each record gives: D gene, CDR3 length, J gene, clone size, V gene, CDR3 protein, CDR3 DNA. D genes are given only for firm matches. The size entry is marked missing in some rows and otherwise reads once, few, many or a size class.

d_call: -; cdr3_length: 16; j_call: TRBJ1-3; clone_size: many; v_call: TRBV11-2; cdr3_aa: CASNTIEGGRGNTIYF; cdr3_nt: TGTGCCAGCAACACTATCGAAGGGGGTCGGGGAAACACCATATATTTT
d_call: -; cdr3_length: 11; j_call: TRBJ1-1; clone_size: few; v_call: TRBV20-1; cdr3_aa: CSGHSNTEAFF; cdr3_nt: TGCAGTGGACACTCGAACACTGAAGCTTTCTTT
d_call: -; cdr3_length: 12; j_call: TRBJ1-3; clone_size: many; v_call: TRBV27; cdr3_aa: CASSWTGGTIYF; cdr3_nt: TGTGCCAGCAGTTGGACGGGGGGCACCATATATTTT
d_call: TRBD2; cdr3_length: 18; j_call: TRBJ2-1; clone_size: -; v_call: TRBV7-2; cdr3_aa: CASSYPGLAGTSYNEQFF; cdr3_nt: TGTGCCAGCAGCTACCCGGGACTAGCGGGAACATCCTACAATGAGCAGTTCTTC
d_call: -; cdr3_length: 14; j_call: TRBJ1-3; clone_size: -; v_call: TRBV12-3/TRBV12-4; cdr3_aa: CASSPYRAGNTIYF; cdr3_nt: TGTGCCAGCAGTCCCTACAGGGCAGGAAACACCATATATTTT
d_call: TRBD1; cdr3_length: 16; j_call: TRBJ2-2; clone_size: -; v_call: TRBV7-3; cdr3_aa: CASSPHGQGMAGELFF; cdr3_nt: TGTGCCAGCAGCCCTCATGGACAGGGTATGGCCGGGGAGCTGTTTTTT
d_call: TRBD2; cdr3_length: 16; j_call: TRBJ2-2; clone_size: few; v_call: TRBV5-1; cdr3_aa: CASSSRTGAGRWELFF; cdr3_nt: TGCGCCAGCAGCTCACGGACCGGAGCGGGGAGGTGGGAGCTGTTTTTT
d_call: -; cdr3_length: 14; j_call: TRBJ1-1; clone_size: few; v_call: TRBV15; cdr3_aa: CATSPLGGNTEAFF; cdr3_nt: TGTGCCACCAGCCCCCTGGGAGGGAACACTGAAGCTTTCTTT
d_call: TRBD1; cdr3_length: 15; j_call: TRBJ2-7; clone_size: -; v_call: TRBV11-1; cdr3_aa: CASSLVLTGAYEQYF; cdr3_nt: TGTGCCAGCAGCTTAGTCCTGACAGGGGCCTACGAGCAGTACTTC
d_call: TRBD1; cdr3_length: 15; j_call: TRBJ1-4; clone_size: few; v_call: TRBV2; cdr3_aa: CASTESGTGNEKLFF; cdr3_nt: TGTGCCAGCACCGAATCCGGGACAGGGAATGAAAAACTGTTTTTT
d_call: TRBD2; cdr3_length: 15; j_call: TRBJ2-3; clone_size: many; v_call: TRBV20-1; cdr3_aa: CSAGTSGGMTDTQYF; cdr3_nt: TGCAGTGCTGGAACTAGCGGGGGGATGACAGATACGCAGTATTTT
d_call: TRBD1; cdr3_length: 13; j_call: TRBJ2-7; clone_size: many; v_call: TRBV7-2; cdr3_aa: CASSQIRDSAQYF; cdr3_nt: TGTGCCAGCAGCCAAATCCGGGACAGTGCGCAGTACTTC
d_call: -; cdr3_length: 14; j_call: TRBJ2-7; clone_size: many; v_call: TRBV24-1; cdr3_aa: CATSETGGHYEQYF; cdr3_nt: TGTGCCACCAGTGAAACGGGGGGACACTACGAGCAGTACTTC
d_call: TRBD2; cdr3_length: 16; j_call: TRBJ2-1; clone_size: few; v_call: TRBV27; cdr3_aa: CASSFGLGLAKNEQFF; cdr3_nt: TGTGCCAGCAGTTTTGGATTAGGACTAGCCAAAAATGAGCAGTTCTTC
d_call: TRBD1; cdr3_length: 14; j_call: TRBJ1-4; clone_size: -; v_call: TRBV28; cdr3_aa: CASSRPGTGEKLFF; cdr3_nt: TGTGCCAGCAGTCGCCCCGGGACAGGGGAAAAACTGTTTTTT
d_call: TRBD2; cdr3_length: 16; j_call: TRBJ2-3; clone_size: few; v_call: TRBV9; cdr3_aa: CASSVTRAGGIDTQYF; cdr3_nt: TGTGCCAGCAGCGTAACTAGGGCGGGGGGTATCGATACGCAGTATTTT
d_call: -; cdr3_length: 13; j_call: TRBJ2-7; clone_size: -; v_call: TRBV13; cdr3_aa: CASSLVSGSPRYF; cdr3_nt: TGTGCCAGCAGCTTAGTTTCCGGGAGTCCGCGGTACTTC
d_call: -; cdr3_length: 13; j_call: TRBJ1-2; clone_size: many; v_call: TRBV18; cdr3_aa: CASSPGQNQGYTF; cdr3_nt: TGTGCCAGCTCACCAGGGCAGAATCAGGGCTACACCTTC
d_call: -; cdr3_length: 13; j_call: TRBJ1-6; clone_size: -; v_call: TRBV12-3/TRBV12-4; cdr3_aa: CASSSNRNSPLHF; cdr3_nt: TGTGCCAGCAGTTCCAACAGGAATTCACCCCTCCACTTT
d_call: -; cdr3_length: 15; j_call: TRBJ1-6; clone_size: few; v_call: TRBV6-1; cdr3_aa: CASSADTLVNSPLHF; cdr3_nt: TGTGCCAGCAGTGCCGACACCCTGGTAAATTCACCCCTCCACTTT
d_call: -; cdr3_length: 12; j_call: TRBJ1-1; clone_size: -; v_call: TRBV29-1; cdr3_aa: CSVGQLSTEAFF; cdr3_nt: TGCAGCGTCGGGCAGTTGTCCACTGAAGCTTTCTTT
d_call: -; cdr3_length: 13; j_call: TRBJ2-1; clone_size: few; v_call: TRBV6-1; cdr3_aa: CASNGRLENEQFF; cdr3_nt: TGTGCCAGCAATGGACGGCTTGAGAATGAGCAGTTCTTC
d_call: -; cdr3_length: 15; j_call: TRBJ1-1; clone_size: few; v_call: TRBV7-3; cdr3_aa: CASSPRGGGGTEAFF; cdr3_nt: TGTGCCAGCAGCCCTCGGGGAGGCGGGGGGACTGAAGCTTTCTTT
d_call: TRBD1; cdr3_length: 14; j_call: TRBJ2-7; clone_size: many; v_call: TRBV10-3; cdr3_aa: CAISAGQGNHEQYF; cdr3_nt: TGTGCCATCAGTGCGGGACAGGGGAACCACGAGCAGTACTTC
d_call: -; cdr3_length: 15; j_call: TRBJ1-6; clone_size: -; v_call: TRBV4-1; cdr3_aa: CASSQGGPGGSPLHF; cdr3_nt: TGCGCCAGCAGCCAAGGGGGACCTGGGGGTTCACCCCTCCACTTT
d_call: -; cdr3_length: 15; j_call: TRBJ2-2; clone_size: few; v_call: TRBV12-3/TRBV12-4; cdr3_aa: CASSLSQSGIGELFF; cdr3_nt: TGTGCCAGCAGTTTAAGTCAGAGCGGTATCGGGGAGCTGTTTTTT
d_call: -; cdr3_length: 13; j_call: TRBJ1-3; clone_size: -; v_call: TRBV27; cdr3_aa: CASSTSGGGTIYF; cdr3_nt: TGTGCCAGCAGTACCTCTGGGGGCGGCACCATATATTTT
d_call: -; cdr3_length: 15; j_call: TRBJ2-3; clone_size: many; v_call: TRBV7-3; cdr3_aa: CASSLTPGGIDTQYF; cdr3_nt: TGTGCCAGCAGCTTAACCCCCGGGGGTATAGATACGCAGTATTTT
d_call: -; cdr3_length: 13; j_call: TRBJ1-1; clone_size: -; v_call: TRBV9; cdr3_aa: CASSVGSGAEAFF; cdr3_nt: TGTGCCAGCAGCGTAGGGTCGGGGGCTGAAGCTTTCTTT
d_call: TRBD1; cdr3_length: 16; j_call: TRBJ2-1; clone_size: many; v_call: TRBV5-5; cdr3_aa: CASSLGGTGTYNEQFF; cdr3_nt: TGTGCCAGCAGCTTGGGGGGGACAGGTACATACAATGAGCAGTTCTTC
d_call: -; cdr3_length: 15; j_call: TRBJ1-5; clone_size: many; v_call: TRBV2; cdr3_aa: CASREGLAAPAPQHF; cdr3_nt: TGTGCCAGCAGGGAAGGGTTGGCAGCCCCGGCCCCCCAGCATTTT
d_call: TRBD2; cdr3_length: 14; j_call: TRBJ2-2; clone_size: few; v_call: TRBV5-5; cdr3_aa: CASQGSSGLAELFF; cdr3_nt: TGCGCCAGCCAAGGTTCTAGCGGGCTGGCGGAGCTGTTTTTT
d_call: TRBD2; cdr3_length: 16; j_call: TRBJ2-3; clone_size: -; v_call: TRBV12-3/TRBV12-4; cdr3_aa: CASTQNSGSVTDTQYF; cdr3_nt: TGTGCCAGCACCCAGAATAGCGGGTCTGTCACAGATACGCAGTATTTT
d_call: -; cdr3_length: 15; j_call: TRBJ2-5; clone_size: -; v_call: TRBV18; cdr3_aa: CASSPLARYQETQYF; cdr3_nt: TGTGCCAGCTCACCCCTAGCGAGGTACCAAGAGACCCAGTACTTC
d_call: -; cdr3_length: 17; j_call: TRBJ1-5; clone_size: -; v_call: TRBV11-2; cdr3_aa: CASSLPQVARSDQPQHF; cdr3_nt: TGTGCCAGCAGCTTACCCCAGGTGGCCCGGAGTGATCAGCCCCAGCATTTT
d_call: -; cdr3_length: 14; j_call: TRBJ2-7; clone_size: many; v_call: TRBV13; cdr3_aa: CATKRALGPYEQYF; cdr3_nt: TGTGCCACCAAGCGAGCCCTCGGTCCCTACGAGCAGTACTTC
d_call: -; cdr3_length: 15; j_call: TRBJ1-5; clone_size: many; v_call: TRBV20-1; cdr3_aa: CSARDATKANQPQHF; cdr3_nt: TGCAGTGCTAGAGATGCGACGAAGGCAAATCAGCCCCAGCATTTT
d_call: TRBD2; cdr3_length: 16; j_call: TRBJ2-1; clone_size: few; v_call: TRBV27; cdr3_aa: CASSTSGRGFYNEQFF; cdr3_nt: TGTGCCAGCAGTACCTCCGGGCGGGGGTTCTACAATGAGCAGTTCTTC
d_call: -; cdr3_length: 14; j_call: TRBJ2-1; clone_size: -; v_call: TRBV4-1; cdr3_aa: CASSQERVDNEQFF; cdr3_nt: TGCGCCAGCAGCCAAGAGAGGGTGGACAATGAGCAGTTCTTC